This entry features one T cell receptor beta chain sequence. Its antigen remains unidentified. No base qualities exist here, and no much larger clone lies one base off it. The library was made by the immunoSEQ multiplex PCR assay. For the multiplex PCR, a mixture combining 60 forward primers for TCR Vbeta segments and 13 reverse primers for TCR Jbeta segments was used. The CDR3 region of rearranged TCR beta genes was amplified from genomic DNA by a multiplex PCR assay. Amplified TCR beta libraries were sequenced as 87-base-pair reads on the Illumina HiSeq System. In the authors' own workflow: Across the 700 or so repertoires, a later analysis counted 80 million or so unique TCR beta chains, 9.5 million to 13 million of which were shared by at least two donors. Raw reads were error-corrected and collapsed into unique sequences by a nearest-neighbor algorithm in which closely related sequences were merged to remove PCR and sequencing errors. Alignment of CDR3 sequences to IMGT reference sequences was used to assign V, D and J gene segments. For a sequence to be retained, a match of at least six nucleotides was required to both a V gene segment and a J gene segment. Rearrangements were classified as productive when the CDR3 lacked stop codons and remained in frame with V and J, and all other rearrangements were classified as non-productive. CDR3 was defined according to IMGT convention as the region running from the second conserved V-encoded cysteine to the conserved J-encoded phenylalanine. The earlier analysis of 500 to 600 of the donors excluded sequences that lacked an unambiguous match to a single V gene segment. In an earlier analysis of 587 of the donors, V segments were called functional above 56.7% productive rearrangements and were called segregating when the between-donor standard deviation exceeded 5%. To diagnose cytomegalovirus status from the catalog of TCR beta chain sequences, a statistical classification framework was built. In a later analysis, V and J genes were assigned by comparing TCR nucleotide sequences against IMGT/GENE-DB human TR gene sequences. Using the TCRdist pipeline, a later analysis assigned CDR3 sequences along with most-parsimonious VDJ recombination scenarios. In a later analysis, each TCR beta chain was defined by its CDR3 amino acid sequence together with its V-gene family, and reads lacking a unique V-gene family were excluded. To address suspected cross-contamination and a sequencing artifact, a later analysis removed 592 highly shared, low-generation-probability nucleotide sequences. For each public chain, a later analysis derived a clonal expansion index from normalized ranks of inferred template counts within each repertoire. Generation probabilities in a later analysis came from a VDJ recombination model fitted to out-of-frame rearrangements, and those results were checked against IGoR. Hypergeometric tests were used in a later analysis to score TCR-TCR, TCR-HLA and TCR-CMV co-occurrence, with a repertoire-size bias correction applied to the TCR pairs. A later analysis estimated false discovery rates by permuting HLA or CMV assignments 20 times. In a later analysis, co-occurring TCRs were grouped using DBSCAN, and TCRdist sequence similarity was added for clustering within HLA-allele-positive subsets. Co-occurrence clustering excluded repertoires with fewer than 30,000 or more than 120,000 public chains, plus five with anomalous nucleotide sharing. What TCRdb holds here is the immuneACCESS table cut down to in-frame rearrangements. Part of the clones is not present; checked against another copy, under half of the missing clones reflect an unresolved V gene, and the others are unexplained. Clonal size and the V and J genes are those of that table, whereas D and trimming came from the DNA. This sample is represented by about 140,000 clones; approximately 80% of them were singletons. The ten largest account for roughly 4% of the sample.

The data were obtained in a study of cytomegalovirus exposure and HLA in healthy donors (dated by TCRdb to about 2017). Notes on the research overall: In an earlier analysis of approximately 640 of the donors, around 290 Gb of sequence data and approximately 100 million unique TCR beta sequences from about 179 million T cells were reported. Class I and class II HLA loci were covered by the typing at four-digit resolution. Typing coverage differed by locus: A, B, C, DRB1 and DQB1 were typed in roughly 629-630 donors, DQA1 in 500 to 550, DPA1 in 600 to 610, and DPB1 in roughly 450. A later analysis re-examined previously published TCR beta repertoires from 610 or so donors and added high-resolution HLA genotyping to investigate patterns of TCR occurrence. Donor age, sex, ethnicity and CMV serostatus were collected together with the repertoire data. Approximately 330 gigabases of sequencing data and 70 million to 100 million unique TCR sequences made up an early release that covered 640 HLA-typed donors. Genome-wide SNP genotypes for about 55% of the 666 donors were used in a later genetic analysis, which treated that subset as a discovery cohort. On average, roughly 200,000 unique TCR beta nucleotide sequences were sequenced per donor among fewer than 500 genotyped donors of the cohort, with roughly 20% of those sequences being non-productive. Of the 350 to 450 genotyped donors, approximately 80% were placed in the genetic ancestry cluster associated with self-reported Caucasian donors. To predict cytomegalovirus infection status, the study combined high-throughput TCR immunosequencing, statistical association of individual TCRs with disease status, and machine learning. Rather than using new phenotypic data, the later analysis identified candidate immune exposures from TCR beta sequences and from how often those sequences occurred across donors. Because of strong linkage in the cohort, 5 or 6 DR-DQ haplotypes were treated as single units for association and clustering. The study aimed to test whether cataloging public T cell receptors could reveal signatures of past pathogen exposure. To decide whether each TCR beta V gene segment behaved as functional or pseudogenic, an earlier analysis of some 600 of the donors relied on high-throughput TCR beta sequencing. The study used immunosequencing to profile the T cell repertoires of 600 to 850 subjects and linked those repertoires to cytomegalovirus serostatus. All discovery cohort repertoires had been generated using a single sequencing platform. A separate validation cohort of 100 to 150 different subjects was used in addition to the 666-subject first cohort. Points the paper makes about the study in general: Across donors, most TCR sequences were observed very rarely, whereas some public TCRs were present in many individuals. This cohort had only TCR beta chains sequenced, and the lack of alpha or paired-chain data limited which features could be detected. The authors suggested that the approach could potentially be extended to other disease states and immunological phenotypes. Because counts were too low, some 17 rarely observed V segments, including chromosome 9 orphons, were left out of the earlier analysis of 587 of the donors. Immune exposure information for the cohort was limited to CMV serostatus. The classifier was reported to diagnose cytomegalovirus status with high specificity and sensitivity in both the original cohort and the validation cohort. In vitro tests confirmed that a few of the cytomegalovirus-associated TCR beta chains recognize cytomegalovirus antigens. Because some donors lacked HLA typing at each locus, the association tests relied only on the typed subset. In a later analysis, HLA-associated TCR beta chains were found to be more clonally expanded and to have lower generation probabilities than equally common non-associated chains. A further reported finding was that TCR beta sequences accurately predicted the HLA-A and HLA-B alleles for most subjects in the first cohort. In a later analysis, the rate of TCR association differed among HLA loci, with DRB1 alleles having the most associated TCRs and HLA-C alleles having the fewest. Compared with the approximately 600-donor mean, donors in an Asian-associated ancestry cluster had fewer N-insertions in productive TCRs, according to a later genetic analysis. Some IMGT-functional V segments, including TRBV6-2 and TRBV6-3, could not be told apart with the 87-base-pair reads, so those segments were excluded. V-gene and J-gene trimming of TCR beta chains was associated with a missense DCLRE1C variant in a later genetic analysis, and the association was replicated in an independent cohort. In a later analysis, most CMV-associated TCR beta chains were found to appear HLA-restricted, with HLA associations seemingly driven largely by CMV exposure. In a later analysis, 16,951 TCR beta sequences were associated with specific HLA alleles at a false discovery rate of 0.05. A cluster of highly shared sequence variants was judged likely to be a technical artifact of the sequencing pipeline. Correlated functional status among segregating V segments might be attributable to linkage disequilibrium, but an unknown experimental factor could not be ruled out. Roughly uniform sequencing depth across donors was assumed in presence/absence analyses, although this assumption may not hold. In an earlier analysis of 587 of the donors, most TCR beta V segments appeared in productive rearrangements about 87% or about 30% of the time, broadly matching IMGT annotations. In the study, 150 to 200 TCR beta chains were listed as associated with cytomegalovirus. A later analysis reported that several top co-occurrence clusters appeared linked to parvovirus B19, influenza, CMV and Epstein-Barr virus. When HLA alleles, especially DR and DQ, strongly co-occurred, attributing TCR associations to individual alleles was difficult.

Trimmed from V: 5 bases; trimmed from J: 10 bases; junction bases lacking a gene match: 12. The germline V gene yields SGHRS for CDR1 and YFSETQ for CDR2. The CDR3 numbers 14 residues from cysteine through phenylalanine. Kept here is only the CDR3 DNA, which spans 42 bases and is read in frame from base 1. The cohort consisted of 666 healthy bone marrow donors. All cohort members were sampled while nominally healthy, although unrecorded immune exposures were likely present. The donor was CMV seropositive and was included in the group of almost 300 seropositive cohort members. Each donor provided a peripheral blood sample, and peripheral blood mononuclear cells were used for TCR beta sequencing. The Qiagen DNeasy Blood Extraction Kit was used to extract genomic DNA from the blood cell samples.

This TCR derives from a man between 35 and 55 years old in good health and CMV-seropositive. The V gene is TRBV5-1 and the J gene is TRBJ2-1; 7 junctional bases match TRBD2. Material: PBMCs. CDR3 loop: CASRRDYITSEQFF. The DNA reads TGCGCCAGCAGAAGGGACTACATAACCTCGGAGCAGTTCTTC.